The 7 T cell receptor beta chains presented below share a single source sample, sequenced in a study of T cell responses to AZD1222 COVID-19 vaccine. Data came from immunoSEQ multiplex PCR; TCRdb stores just in-frame clones and leaves some out. Of some 63,000 clones listed, roughly 89% were seen once; the top ten hold about 6.3%. The source was peripheral blood, collected 28 days after the second AZD1222 dose. The receptors stem from an adult who received the AZD1222 COVID-19 vaccine.

The chain employs TRBV11-2 and TRBJ2-1, with a possible D match to TRBD2 (5 bases). The CDR3 consists of 13 residues. Germline V CDR1 and CDR2: SGHAT, FQNNGV. Trimming took 8 bases from V and 6 from J, leaving 14 bases between them. The CDR3 DNA follows: TGTGCCAGCTCTAGCAACCCAGGCAATGAGCAGTTCTTC. It yields the protein CASSSNPGNEQFF.

The chain links TRBV11-2 to TRBJ2-7; D may be TRBD2 (6 bases). The CDR3 extends over 15 amino acids. Germline CDR1 SGHAT, CDR2 FQNNGV. V was pared by 0 bases and J by 2 bases, with 11 bases between. The CDR3 DNA reads as TGTGCCAGCAGCTTAGAGGCGGGGCCCCCCTACGAGCAGTACTTC. Translation: CASSLEAGPPYEQYF.

This clone was recorded once. The V gene is TRBV7-2, the J gene TRBJ2-3; D unclear. This CDR3 spans 16 amino acids. V was clipped by 5 bases and J by 0 bases, with 15 bases between them. CDR1 is SGHTA, CDR2 FQGNSA, per germline. The CDR3 reads CASSALPLRSTDTQYF. The CDR3 DNA reads as TGTGCCAGCAGCGCCTTACCGCTGCGAAGCACAGATACGCAGTATTTT.

This clone was counted a single time. This chain connects TRBV30 to TRBJ2-7; 7 bases are shared with TRBD1. The CDR3 totals 14 residues. Germline assignment: CDR1 GTSNPN and CDR2 SVGIG (reference sequence). V shed 5 bases and J 3 bases; nucleotides not matched to a gene: 10. CDR3 DNA: TGTGCCTGGGAAAACACGGGACAGCGCTACGAGCAGTACTTC. Encoded protein: CAWENTGQRYEQYF.

This chain uses TRBV6-5 with TRBJ2-7, with no clear D. The CDR3 has 14 residues. In germline, CDR1 is MNHEY, CDR2 SVGAGI. The V and J ends lost 0 bases and 2 bases respectively, with 8 bases between them. CDR3 sequence (DNA): TGTGCCAGCAGTTACTCTGTAACCACCTACGAGCAGTACTTC. Protein sequence: CASSYSVTTYEQYF.

This chain joins TRBV19 and TRBJ2-2; 9 bases are shared with TRBD1. Germline V lookup: CDR1 LNHDA, CDR2 SQIVND (reference sequence). This CDR3 is built from 16 residues. With 3 bases clipped from V and 7 bases from J, the junction kept 9 bases outside the gene matches. The CDR3 DNA sequence: TGTGCCAGTAGTATCGGGACAGGGAAGTCAGGCGGGGAGCTGTTTTTT. Its translation: CASSIGTGKSGGELFF. Together with reference TRBV19 and TRBJ2-2, the CDR3 gives the full variable domain: DGGITQSPKYLFRKEGQNVTLSCEQNLNHDAMYWYRQDPGQGLRLIYYSQIVNDFQKGDIAEGYSVSREKKESFPLTVTSAQKNPTAFYLCASSIGTGKSGGELFFGEGSRLTVL.

The chain carries TRBV4-1 and TRBJ2-6; D not resolved. From germline, CDR1 is MGHRA and CDR2 YSYEKL. V dropped 2 bases and J dropped 9 bases, with 14 bases sitting between them. This CDR3 is built from 15 residues. The CDR3 loop reads CASSQFGLGYNVLTF. For the CDR3, the DNA is TGCGCCAGCAGCCAATTCGGCCTCGGGTACAACGTCCTGACTTTC.